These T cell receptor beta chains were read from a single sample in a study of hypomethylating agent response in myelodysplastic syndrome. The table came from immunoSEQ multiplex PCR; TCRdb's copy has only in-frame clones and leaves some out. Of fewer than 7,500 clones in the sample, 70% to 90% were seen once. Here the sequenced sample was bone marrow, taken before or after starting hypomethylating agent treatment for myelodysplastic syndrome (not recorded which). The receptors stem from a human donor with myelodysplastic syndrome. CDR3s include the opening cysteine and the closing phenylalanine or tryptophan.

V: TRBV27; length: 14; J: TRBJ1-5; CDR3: CASSTAGRFQPQHF
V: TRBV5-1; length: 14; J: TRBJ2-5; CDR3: CASSLLRGQETQYF
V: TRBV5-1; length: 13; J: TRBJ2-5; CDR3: CASSLDYQETQYF
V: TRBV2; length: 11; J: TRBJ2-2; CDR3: CASANTGELFF
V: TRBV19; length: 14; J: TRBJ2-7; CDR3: CASSSGRGLEEQYF
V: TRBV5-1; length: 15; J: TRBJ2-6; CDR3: CASSFDGVGANVLTF
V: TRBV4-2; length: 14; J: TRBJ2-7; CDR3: CASSQEAGMGEQYF
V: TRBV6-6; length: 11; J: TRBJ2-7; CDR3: CASSYRYEQYF
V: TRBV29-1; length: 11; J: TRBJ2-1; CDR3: CSVATGDEQFF
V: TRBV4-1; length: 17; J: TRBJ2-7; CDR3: CASSQDLPGGGVYEQYF